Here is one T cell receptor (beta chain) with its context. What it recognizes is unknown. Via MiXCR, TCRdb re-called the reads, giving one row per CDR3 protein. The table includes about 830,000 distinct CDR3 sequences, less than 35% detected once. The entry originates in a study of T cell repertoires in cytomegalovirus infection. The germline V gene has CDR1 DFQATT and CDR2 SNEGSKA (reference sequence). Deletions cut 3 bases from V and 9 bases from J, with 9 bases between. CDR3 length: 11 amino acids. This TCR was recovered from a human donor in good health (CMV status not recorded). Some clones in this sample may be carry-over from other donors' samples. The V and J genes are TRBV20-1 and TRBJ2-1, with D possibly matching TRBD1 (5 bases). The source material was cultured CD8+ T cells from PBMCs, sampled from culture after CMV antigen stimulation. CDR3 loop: CSARPGIEQFF. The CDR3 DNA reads TGCAGTGCTAGGCCAGGGATTGAGCAGTTCTTC.